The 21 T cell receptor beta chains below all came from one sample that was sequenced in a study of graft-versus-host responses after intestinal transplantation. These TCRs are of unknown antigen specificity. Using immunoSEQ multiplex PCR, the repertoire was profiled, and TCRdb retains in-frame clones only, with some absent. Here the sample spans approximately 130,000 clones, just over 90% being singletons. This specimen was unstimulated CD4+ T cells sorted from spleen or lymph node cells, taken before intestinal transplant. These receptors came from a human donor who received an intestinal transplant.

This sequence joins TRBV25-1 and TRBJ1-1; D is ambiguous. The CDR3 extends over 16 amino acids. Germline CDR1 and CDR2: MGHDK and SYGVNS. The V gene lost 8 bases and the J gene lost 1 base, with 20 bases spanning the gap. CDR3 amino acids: CASADSLGVGNTEAFF. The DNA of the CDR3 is TGTGCCAGCGCCGATTCCCTAGGAGTGGGGAACACTGAAGCTTTCTTT. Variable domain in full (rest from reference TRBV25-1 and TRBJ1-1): EADIYQTPRYLVIGTGKKITLECSQTMGHDKMYWYQQDPGMELHLIHYSYGVNSTEKGDLSSESTVSRIRTEHFPLTLESARPSHTSQYLCASADSLGVGNTEAFFGQGTRLTVV.

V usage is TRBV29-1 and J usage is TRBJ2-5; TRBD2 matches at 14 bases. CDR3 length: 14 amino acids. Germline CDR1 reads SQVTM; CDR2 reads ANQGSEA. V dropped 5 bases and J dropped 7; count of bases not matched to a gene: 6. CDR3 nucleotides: TGCAGCGTTTTGGGACTAGCGGGGGCCCGGACCCAGTACTTC. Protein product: CSVLGLAGARTQYF.

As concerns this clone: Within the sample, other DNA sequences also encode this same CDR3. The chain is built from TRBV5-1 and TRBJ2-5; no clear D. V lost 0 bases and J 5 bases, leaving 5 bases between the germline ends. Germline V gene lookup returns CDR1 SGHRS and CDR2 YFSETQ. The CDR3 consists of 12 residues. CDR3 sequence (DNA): TGCGCCAGCAGCTTGGGGCAGGAGACCCAGTACTTC. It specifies CASSLGQETQYF. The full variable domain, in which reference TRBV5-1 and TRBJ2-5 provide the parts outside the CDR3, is KAGVTQTPRYLIKTRGQQVTLSCSPISGHRSVSWYQQTPGQGLQFLFEYFSETQRNKGNFPGRFSGRQFSNSRSEMNVSTLELGDSALYLCASSLGQETQYFGPGTRLLVL.

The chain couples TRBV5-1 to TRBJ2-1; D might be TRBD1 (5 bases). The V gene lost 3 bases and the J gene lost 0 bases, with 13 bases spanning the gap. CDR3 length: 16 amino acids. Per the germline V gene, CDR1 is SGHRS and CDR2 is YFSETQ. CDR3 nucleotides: TGCGCCAGCAGCTGGCAGGGCTCACTCTCCTACAATGAGCAGTTCTTC. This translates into CASSWQGSLSYNEQFF. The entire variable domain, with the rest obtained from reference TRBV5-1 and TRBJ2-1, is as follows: KAGVTQTPRYLIKTRGQQVTLSCSPISGHRSVSWYQQTPGQGLQFLFEYFSETQRNKGNFPGRFSGRQFSNSRSEMNVSTLELGDSALYLCASSWQGSLSYNEQFFGPGTRLTVL.

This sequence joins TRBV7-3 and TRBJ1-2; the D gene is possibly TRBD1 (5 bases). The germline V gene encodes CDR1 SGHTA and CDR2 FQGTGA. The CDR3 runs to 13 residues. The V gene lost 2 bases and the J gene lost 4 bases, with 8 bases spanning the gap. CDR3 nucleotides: TGTGCCAGCAGCTTAGGGGCTTCCTATGGCTACACCTTC. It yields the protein CASSLGASYGYTF.

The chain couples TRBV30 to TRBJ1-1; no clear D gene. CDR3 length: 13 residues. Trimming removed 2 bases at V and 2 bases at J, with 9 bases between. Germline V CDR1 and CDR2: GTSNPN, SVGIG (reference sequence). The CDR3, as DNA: TGTGCCTGGAGTAGGGTAGGCAACACTGAAGCTTTCTTT. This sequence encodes CAWSRVGNTEAFF.

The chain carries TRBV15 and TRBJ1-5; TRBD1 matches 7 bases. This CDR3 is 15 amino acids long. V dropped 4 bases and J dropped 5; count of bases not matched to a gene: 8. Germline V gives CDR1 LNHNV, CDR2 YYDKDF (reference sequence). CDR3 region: CATSTSNRGHQPQHF. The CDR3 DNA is TGTGCCACCAGCACTAGCAACAGGGGCCATCAGCCCCAGCATTTT.

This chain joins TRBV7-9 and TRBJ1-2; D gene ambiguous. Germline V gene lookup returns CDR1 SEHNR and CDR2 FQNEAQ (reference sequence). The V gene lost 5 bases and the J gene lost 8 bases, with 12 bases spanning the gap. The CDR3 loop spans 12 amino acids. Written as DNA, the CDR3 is TGTGCCAGCAGCCCCCGGCCTTTGGGCTACACCTTC. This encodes CASSPRPLGYTF.

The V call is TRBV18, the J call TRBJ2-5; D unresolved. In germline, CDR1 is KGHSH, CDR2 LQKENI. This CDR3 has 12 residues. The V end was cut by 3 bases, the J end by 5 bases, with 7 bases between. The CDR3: CASSPTLETQYF. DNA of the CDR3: TGTGCCAGCTCACCTACCTTGGAGACCCAGTACTTC.

The CDR3 sequence is CASSPRVPGGYTF. CDR3 nucleotide sequence: TGCGCCAGCAGCCCCAGGGTACCCGGAGGCTACACCTTC. The chain combines TRBV5-1 with TRBJ1-2; perhaps TRBD1 as D (5 bases). The germline V gene encodes CDR1 SGHRS and CDR2 YFSETQ. V was cut by 4 bases and J by 8 bases, with 15 bases left in between. This CDR3 is built from 13 residues.

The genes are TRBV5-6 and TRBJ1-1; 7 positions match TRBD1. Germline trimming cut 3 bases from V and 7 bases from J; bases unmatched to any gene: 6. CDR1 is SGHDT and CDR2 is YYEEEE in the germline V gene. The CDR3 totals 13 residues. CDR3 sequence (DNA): TGTGCCAGCAGCTCAGACAGGGACGTTGAAGCTTTCTTT. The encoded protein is CASSSDRDVEAFF.

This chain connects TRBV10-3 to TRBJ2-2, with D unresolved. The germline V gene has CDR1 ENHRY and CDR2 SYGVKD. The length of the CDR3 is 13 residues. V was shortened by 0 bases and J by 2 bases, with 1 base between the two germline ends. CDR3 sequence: CAISESNTGELFF. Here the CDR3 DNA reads TGTGCCATCAGTGAGTCTAACACCGGGGAGCTGTTTTTT.

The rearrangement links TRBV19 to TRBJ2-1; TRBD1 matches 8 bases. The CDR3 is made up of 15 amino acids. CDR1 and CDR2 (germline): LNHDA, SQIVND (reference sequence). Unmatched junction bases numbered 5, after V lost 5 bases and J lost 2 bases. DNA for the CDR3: TGTGCCAGTAGTTGGACAGGGACAGCCTACAATGAGCAGTTCTTC. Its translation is CASSWTGTAYNEQFF.

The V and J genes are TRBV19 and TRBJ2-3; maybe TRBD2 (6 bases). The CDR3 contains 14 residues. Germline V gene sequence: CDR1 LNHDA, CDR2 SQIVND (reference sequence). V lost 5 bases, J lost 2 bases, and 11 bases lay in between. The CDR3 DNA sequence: TGTGCCAGTAGTCGCTGGGGGGTCACAGATACGCAGTATTTT. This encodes CASSRWGVTDTQYF.

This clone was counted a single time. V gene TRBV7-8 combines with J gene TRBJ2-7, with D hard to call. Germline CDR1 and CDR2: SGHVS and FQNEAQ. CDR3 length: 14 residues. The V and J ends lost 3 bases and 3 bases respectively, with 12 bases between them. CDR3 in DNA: TGTGCCAGCAGCTTCGACTCATTATACTACGAGCAGTACTTC. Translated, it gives CASSFDSLYYEQYF.

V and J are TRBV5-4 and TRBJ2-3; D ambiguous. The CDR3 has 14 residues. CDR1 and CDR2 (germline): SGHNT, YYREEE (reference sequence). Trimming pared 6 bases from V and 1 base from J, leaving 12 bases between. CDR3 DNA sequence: TGTGCCAGCACCATTTTAGCCGGCACAGATACGCAGTATTTT. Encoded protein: CASTILAGTDTQYF.

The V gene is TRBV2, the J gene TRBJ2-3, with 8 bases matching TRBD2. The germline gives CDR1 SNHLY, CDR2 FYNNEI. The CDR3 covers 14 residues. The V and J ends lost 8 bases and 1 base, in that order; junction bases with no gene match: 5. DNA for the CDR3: TGTGCCAGCTCCGGGAGGGGGGGCACAGATACGCAGTATTTT. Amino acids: CASSGRGGTDTQYF.

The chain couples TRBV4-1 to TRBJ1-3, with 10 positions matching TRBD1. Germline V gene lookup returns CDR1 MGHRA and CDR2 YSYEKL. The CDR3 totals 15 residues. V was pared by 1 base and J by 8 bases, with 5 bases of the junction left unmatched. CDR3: CASSQGGQGRDTIYF. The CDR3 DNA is TGCGCCAGCAGCCAAGGGGGACAGGGGAGGGACACCATATATTTT.

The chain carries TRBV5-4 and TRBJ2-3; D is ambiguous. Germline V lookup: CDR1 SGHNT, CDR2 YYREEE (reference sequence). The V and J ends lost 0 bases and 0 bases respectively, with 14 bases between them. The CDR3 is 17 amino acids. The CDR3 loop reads CASSLDAAIASTDTQYF. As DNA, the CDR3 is TGTGCCAGCAGCTTGGATGCAGCCATTGCTAGCACAGATACGCAGTATTTT.

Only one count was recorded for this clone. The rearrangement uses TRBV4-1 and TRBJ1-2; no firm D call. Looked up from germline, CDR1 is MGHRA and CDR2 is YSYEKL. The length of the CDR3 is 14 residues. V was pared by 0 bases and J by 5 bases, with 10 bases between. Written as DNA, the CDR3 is TGCGCCAGCAGCCAAGAACGGGGAGGGTATGGCTACACCTTC. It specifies CASSQERGGYGYTF.

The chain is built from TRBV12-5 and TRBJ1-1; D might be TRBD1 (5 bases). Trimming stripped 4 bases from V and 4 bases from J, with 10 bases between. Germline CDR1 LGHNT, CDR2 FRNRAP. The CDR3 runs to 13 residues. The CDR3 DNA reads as TGTGCTAGTGGTTGGTCAGGGTCCACTGAAGCTTTCTTT. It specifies CASGWSGSTEAFF. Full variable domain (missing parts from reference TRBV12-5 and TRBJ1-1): DARVTQTPRHKVTEMGQEVTMRCQPILGHNTVFWYRQTMMQGLELLAYFRNRAPLDDSGMPKDRFSAEMPDATLATLKIQPSEPRDSAVYFCASGWSGSTEAFFGQGTRLTVV.